Listed below are T cell receptor beta chains from one sample, sequenced in a study of blood T cell repertoires in COVID-19. Using immunoSEQ multiplex PCR, the repertoire was profiled, and TCRdb retains in-frame clones only, with some absent. This table has approximately 240,000 clones, about 80% appearing once. Sample: PBMCs or T cells enriched from blood (not recorded which). Source of these receptors: a woman between 40 and 55 years old with acute COVID-19. Each CDR3 is given with its conserved first and last residue. D genes are given only for firm matches.

>TRBJ1-4|13|-|TRBV9
CASSAGEGTVLFF
>TRBJ2-3|15|-|TRBV2
CASSERGSRTDTQYF
>TRBJ1-6|14|-|TRBV27
CASSFVGVPSPLHF
>TRBJ2-3|13|TRBD2|TRBV9
CASSSSGGATQYF
>TRBJ2-1|14|-|TRBV28
CASSLVGGYNEQFF
>TRBJ2-5|16|-|TRBV2
CASSVLGGTPQETQYF
>TRBJ1-4|12|-|TRBV7-9
CASSFAGEKLFF
>TRBJ2-6|16|-|TRBV28
CASSSRTGWGANVLTF
>TRBJ2-3|18|TRBD1|TRBV5-6
CASSLTKRQGPSTDTQYF
>TRBJ2-5|12|-|TRBV30
CAWGAGLETQYF